These 28 T cell receptor beta chains were sequenced from one sample in a study of blood T cell repertoires in COVID-19. Using immunoSEQ multiplex PCR, the repertoire was profiled, and TCRdb retains in-frame clones only, with some absent. The sample carries around 120,000 clones, about three quarters recorded once. Sequencing was carried out using peripheral blood. These receptor sequences come from a man aged 80 or over with acute or convalescent COVID-19.

V gene TRBV2 combines with J gene TRBJ2-5; D is possibly TRBD2 (7 bases). The germline V gene encodes CDR1 SNHLY and CDR2 FYNNEI. This CDR3 contains 12 residues. The V end lost 7 bases, the J end lost 5 bases, and 11 bases lay between the germline ends. In DNA, the CDR3 is TGTGCCAGCATGACGGGGGGCGAGACCCAGTACTTC. Protein: CASMTGGETQYF.

The sample holds a few counts of this clone. This sequence joins TRBV3-1 (or the pseudogene TRBV3-2) and TRBJ2-1, with D possibly being TRBD2 (6 bases). This CDR3 spans 15 amino acids. Trimming removed 0 bases from V and 9 bases from J, with 15 bases in between. From germline, CDR1 is LGHDT and CDR2 YNNKEL (reference sequence). The CDR3 here is CASSQESRGTAEQFF. The CDR3 region has the DNA TGTGCCAGCAGCCAAGAGTCGCGGGGTACGGCTGAGCAGTTCTTC.

The chain joins TRBV7-9 to TRBJ2-1; 13 bases match TRBD2. Unmatched junction bases numbered 6, after V lost 4 bases and J lost 6 bases. This CDR3 is built from 16 residues. The V gene's germline CDR1 is SEHNR and CDR2 FQNEAQ (reference sequence). The CDR3 here is CASSSGLAGFFNEQFF. As DNA, the CDR3 is TGTGCCAGCAGCTCGGGACTAGCGGGGTTTTTCAATGAGCAGTTCTTC.

J is TRBJ2-7 and V is TRBV28, with 7 bases lining up with TRBD2. Germline loops: CDR1 MDHEN, CDR2 SYDVKM. The V gene end was trimmed by 5 bases and the J gene end by 0 bases; junction bases not matched to a gene: 4. The length of the CDR3 is 14 residues. This CDR3 reads CASSNRGSSYEQYF. The CDR3 DNA sequence: TGTGCCAGCAGTAACCGCGGGAGCTCCTACGAGCAGTACTTC.

This clone appeared once. This chain connects TRBV7-3 to TRBJ2-7; weak D call: TRBD2 (5 bases). Germline loops: CDR1 SGHTA, CDR2 FQGTGA. The V end was cut by 2 bases, the J end by 2 bases, with 16 bases between. The CDR3 is 16 amino acids. The CDR3 coding sequence is TGTGCCAGCAGCTTACCCCCTCGGACTCACCCCTACGAGCAGTACTTC. Encoded protein: CASSLPPRTHPYEQYF.

In this sample, this clone turned up a few times. This chain connects TRBV11-3 to TRBJ2-3, with 12 bases aligning to TRBD2. CDR3 length: 16 amino acids. CDR1 SGHNT and CDR2 YENEEA come from the germline V gene. The V segment lost 1 base and the J segment 4 bases; nucleotides outside the gene matches: 3. This CDR3 reads CASSLGLAGVADTQYF. CDR3 sequence (DNA): TGTGCCAGCAGCTTAGGACTAGCGGGAGTGGCAGATACGCAGTATTTT.

This clone was observed a handful of times. The chain recombines TRBV12-3 or TRBV12-4 with TRBJ2-1, with unresolved D. This CDR3 contains 11 residues. V lost 5 bases and J 8 bases, leaving 7 bases between the germline ends. DNA for the CDR3: TGTGCCAGCAGTCTCAACTATGAGCAGTTCTTC. As protein: CASSLNYEQFF.

The table lists this clone with a count of one. The V call is TRBV15, the J call TRBJ2-1, with TRBD1 matching 10 bases. The CDR3 length is 15 residues. The V segment lost 4 bases and the J segment 5 bases; nucleotides outside the gene matches: 5. Germline assignment: CDR1 LNHNV and CDR2 YYDKDF (reference sequence). The CDR3 nucleotides read TGTGCCACCAGCACACCCGGGACAGGGGACAATGAGCAGTTCTTC. Its protein is CATSTPGTGDNEQFF.

This chain links TRBV6-5 with TRBJ1-2; D is uncertain. Germline loops: CDR1 MNHEY, CDR2 SVGAGI. Trimming stripped 7 bases from V and 2 bases from J, with 11 bases between. The CDR3 loop spans 13 amino acids. The CDR3 DNA follows: TGTGCCAGCATGTCGAACCAGAACTATGGCTACACCTTC. Protein: CASMSNQNYGYTF.

The genes are TRBV2 and TRBJ2-5; D is possibly TRBD1 (6 bases). Germline V CDR1 and CDR2: SNHLY, FYNNEI. Trimming left V 5 bases short and J 5 bases short, with 9 bases between. This CDR3 is 12 amino acids long. The CDR3 protein is CASSTGRETQYF. The CDR3 region has the DNA TGTGCCAGCAGTACAGGGCGGGAGACCCAGTACTTC.

The rearrangement joins TRBV28 to TRBJ2-3; D unresolved. This CDR3 is 14 amino acids long. V lost 5 bases and J 3 bases, leaving 12 bases between the germline ends. Germline V gives CDR1 MDHEN, CDR2 SYDVKM. The CDR3 loop is CASSPTRVTDTQYF. In DNA, the CDR3 is TGTGCCAGCAGTCCGACCCGGGTGACAGATACGCAGTATTTT.

In this sample, this clone turned up a few times. CDR3 coding DNA: TGTGCCAGCAGTTTTGATACAGGGGGCAATCAGCCCCAGCATTTT. Protein sequence: CASSFDTGGNQPQHF. This chain joins TRBV28 and TRBJ1-5; 7 positions agree with TRBD1. The CDR3 extends over 15 amino acids. Unmatched junction bases numbered 4, after V lost 3 bases and J lost 2 bases. The germline CDR1 and CDR2 sequences are MDHEN and SYDVKM.

This clone was seen a handful of times. This chain joins TRBV6-2 or TRBV6-3 and TRBJ1-6; D uncertain. Germline CDR1 reads MNHEY; CDR2 reads SVGEGT. The CDR3 extends over 14 amino acids. V was trimmed by 6 bases and J by 4 bases, leaving 10 bases between them. CDR3 in amino acids: CASSRPGYNSPLHF. The CDR3 DNA reads as TGTGCCAGCAGCCGGCCAGGATATAATTCACCCCTCCACTTT.

This clone came up a few times. The CDR3 sequence: CASSFPQGSHGELFF. CDR3 coding DNA: TGTGCCAGCAGCTTTCCACAGGGTTCCCACGGGGAGCTGTTTTTT. V and J are TRBV7-8 and TRBJ2-2; tentatively, D is TRBD1 (6 bases). Germline V lookup: CDR1 SGHVS, CDR2 FQNEAQ. The CDR3 is made up of 15 amino acids. V dropped 3 bases and J dropped 7 bases, with 15 bases sitting between them.

The chain joins TRBV4-1 to TRBJ2-5; D perhaps matches TRBD2 (6 bases). The germline V gene has CDR1 MGHRA and CDR2 YSYEKL. The ends were cut back, 4 bases at V and 2 bases at J, with 29 bases in the middle. The CDR3 runs to 20 residues. The CDR3 nucleotides read TGCGCCAGCAGCCTCGGATTTTTGAGGGTGGAACTAGCAGCGCAAGAGACCCAGTACTTC. Translating gives CASSLGFLRVELAAQETQYF.

The J gene is TRBJ2-7, the V gene TRBV2; 7 bases agree with TRBD2. The germline V gene has CDR1 SNHLY and CDR2 FYNNEI. Germline trimming cut 4 bases from V and 0 bases from J; bases unmatched to any gene: 9. The length of the CDR3 is 16 residues. CDR3 nucleotide sequence: TGTGCCAGCAGTGGCCCTACTAGCGTTTCCTCCTACGAGCAGTACTTC. Its protein is CASSGPTSVSSYEQYF.

This chain uses TRBV11-2 with TRBJ2-7; 9 bases are shared with TRBD1. Germline trimming cut 1 base from V and 4 bases from J; bases unmatched to any gene: 5. The CDR3 totals 15 residues. The germline V gene encodes CDR1 SGHAT and CDR2 FQNNGV. As DNA, the CDR3 is TGTGCCAGCAGCTTAGTGTCTGGGACAGGGTACGAGCAGTACTTC. Translation: CASSLVSGTGYEQYF. Full variable domain (rest looked up from reference TRBV11-2 and TRBJ2-7): EAGVAQSPRYKIIEKRQSVAFWCNPISGHATLYWYQQILGQGPKLLIQFQNNGVVDDSQLPKDRFSAERLKGVDSTLKIQPAKLEDSAVYLCASSLVSGTGYEQYFGPGTRLTVT.

This clone appeared a few times. The V call is TRBV7-9, the J call TRBJ2-3, with D maybe TRBD1 (5 bases). From germline, CDR1 is SEHNR and CDR2 FQNEAQ (reference sequence). V lost 2 bases to trimming and J lost 5 bases, with 11 bases between them. The CDR3 is made up of 14 amino acids. The CDR3 here is CASSLQGSGDTQYF. As DNA, the CDR3 is TGTGCCAGCAGCTTACAGGGATCCGGAGATACGCAGTATTTT.

A single count supports this clone. The chain links TRBV12-5 to TRBJ2-7, with 7 bases fitting TRBD2. V lost 1 base and J lost 2; bases outside the gene matches: 8. This CDR3 spans 16 amino acids. CDR1 is LGHNT, CDR2 FRNRAP, per germline. CDR3 residues: CASGLAFPGRPYEQYF. The CDR3 DNA sequence: TGTGCTAGTGGTTTGGCTTTCCCCGGGAGGCCCTACGAGCAGTACTTC.

This clone was picked up a small number of times. The chain carries TRBV11-3 and TRBJ2-3, with 8 nucleotides matching TRBD2. There are 16 residues in the CDR3. Per the germline V gene, CDR1 is SGHNT and CDR2 is YENEEA. V trimming: 5 bases; J trimming: 1 base; junction bases outside the gene matches: 8. The CDR3 nucleotides read TGTGCCAGCAGCAGAGTCGCGGGAGGTCGCACAGATACGCAGTATTTT. The encoded protein is CASSRVAGGRTDTQYF. Complete variable domain (other parts from reference TRBV11-3 and TRBJ2-3): EAGVVQSPRYKIIEKKQPVAFWCNPISGHNTLYWYLQNLGQGPELLIRYENEEAVDDSQLPKDRFSAERLKGVDSTLKIQPAELGDSAVYLCASSRVAGGRTDTQYFGPGTRLTVL.

The CDR3 DNA sequence: TGTGCCAGCAGCACCAGGAACACTGAAGCTTTCTTT. This sequence encodes CASSTRNTEAFF. V and J are TRBV5-4 and TRBJ1-1; no clear D. The CDR3 is made up of 12 amino acids. Germline CDR1 and CDR2: SGHNT and YYREEE (reference sequence). Trimming removed 4 bases from V and 1 base from J, with 5 bases in between.

This chain uses TRBV21-1 with TRBJ1-6; the table names TRBD1, a call not compared with the DNA. TRBV21-1 is a recognized pseudogene. The CDR3 is made up of 20 amino acids. This chain's CDR3 is CASSKMKPFLGRGNRAPLHF. The CDR3 DNA reads as TGTGCCAGCAGCAAAATGAAACCTTTCCTAGGCAGGGGGAATAGGGCACCCCTCCACTTT.

The V and J genes are TRBV9 and TRBJ2-3; 9 bases match TRBD2. The ends lost 0 bases at V and 6 bases at J; junction bases unmatched: 8. This CDR3 spans 16 amino acids. Germline-derived CDR1 and CDR2 are SGDLS and YYNGEE. CDR3 protein: CASSVVGAGGQDTQYF. For the CDR3, the DNA is TGTGCCAGCAGCGTAGTAGGAGCGGGAGGTCAGGATACGCAGTATTTT.

V usage is TRBV12-3 or TRBV12-4 and J usage is TRBJ2-1, with D tentatively TRBD2 (5 bases). V lost 5 bases to trimming and J lost 10 bases, with 15 bases between them. The CDR3 loop spans 13 amino acids. CDR3 sequence reads: CASSIRGLVEQFF. The CDR3, as DNA: TGTGCCAGCAGTATTCGGGGTCTTGTAGAGCAGTTCTTC.

The gene calls are TRBV29-1 and TRBJ1-1, with 9 bases lining up with TRBD1. This CDR3 has 14 amino acids. The trim removed 6 bases at V and 6 bases at J, leaving 11 bases unmatched. Germline CDR1 is SQVTM and CDR2 is ANQGSEA. This chain's CDR3 is CSVHTTGGLAEAFF. The CDR3 coding sequence is TGCAGCGTCCATACAACAGGGGGCCTTGCTGAAGCTTTCTTT.

In this sample, this clone turned up once. This chain links TRBV20-1 with TRBJ2-7; weak D call: TRBD1 (6 bases). The CDR3 sequence is 13 residues long. Germline V gives CDR1 DFQATT, CDR2 SNEGSKA (reference sequence). The V and J ends lost 3 bases and 5 bases respectively, with 14 bases between them. In DNA, the CDR3 is TGCAGTGCTAGTCTGGCAGGGGTCCACGAGCAGTACTTC. Translated, it gives CSASLAGVHEQYF.

This clone was seen only once. The V and J genes are TRBV18 and TRBJ1-5; D remains ambiguous. This CDR3 spans 14 amino acids. Germline CDR1 KGHSH, CDR2 LQKENI. Trimming took off 6 bases at V and 1 base at J, with 10 bases between the two ends. CDR3 sequence (DNA): TGTGCCAGCTCTTCCGGGAGGAGCAATCAGCCCCAGCATTTT. Its protein is CASSSGRSNQPQHF.

The CDR3 region has the DNA TGTGCCAGTAGTATAGATAGCGGCAGGGCATCCGAGACCCAGTACTTC. Residues: CASSIDSGRASETQYF. J is TRBJ2-5 and V is TRBV19; possibly TRBD2 for D (6 bases). Germline V lookup: CDR1 LNHDA, CDR2 SQIVND (reference sequence). This CDR3 has 16 amino acids. Deletions cut 0 bases from V and 5 bases from J, with 16 bases between. The full variable domain, with the rest looked up from reference TRBV19 and TRBJ2-5, is DGGITQSPKYLFRKEGQNVTLSCEQNLNHDAMYWYRQDPGQGLRLIYYSQIVNDFQKGDIAEGYSVSREKKESFPLTVTSAQKNPTAFYLCASSIDSGRASETQYFGPGTRLLVL.